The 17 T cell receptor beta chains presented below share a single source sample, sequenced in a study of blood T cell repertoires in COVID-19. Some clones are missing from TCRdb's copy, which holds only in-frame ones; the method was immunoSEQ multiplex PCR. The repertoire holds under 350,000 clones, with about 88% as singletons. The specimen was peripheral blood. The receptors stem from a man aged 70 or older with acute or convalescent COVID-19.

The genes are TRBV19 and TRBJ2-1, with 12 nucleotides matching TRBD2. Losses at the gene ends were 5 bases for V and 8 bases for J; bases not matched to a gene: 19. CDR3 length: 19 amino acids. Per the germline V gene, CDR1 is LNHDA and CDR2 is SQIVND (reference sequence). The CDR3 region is CASSPGASGRAGLPHEQFF. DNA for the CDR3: TGTGCCAGTAGTCCGGGGGCTAGCGGGAGGGCCGGATTACCCCATGAGCAGTTCTTC.

The CDR3 sequence: CASSLTGRVGELFF. The CDR3 coding sequence is TGTGCCAGCAGCTTAACAGGCCGCGTCGGGGAGCTGTTTTTT. The chain combines TRBV13 with TRBJ2-2; TRBD1 is a possible D gene (5 bases). Germline-derived CDR1 and CDR2 are PRHDT and FYEKMQ (reference sequence). The CDR3 extends over 14 amino acids. The V and J ends lost 2 bases and 7 bases respectively, with 11 bases between them.

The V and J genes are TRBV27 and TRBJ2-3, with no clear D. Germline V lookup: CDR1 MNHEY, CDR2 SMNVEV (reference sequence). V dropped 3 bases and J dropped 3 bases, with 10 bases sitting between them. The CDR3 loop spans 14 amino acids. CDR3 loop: CASSFALLTDTQYF. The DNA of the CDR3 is TGTGCCAGCAGTTTTGCACTTTTGACAGATACGCAGTATTTT.

CDR3 sequence reads: CATRTGAGYEQYF. In DNA, the CDR3 is TGCGCCACCCGGACAGGGGCCGGGTACGAGCAGTACTTC. J is TRBJ2-7 and V is TRBV5-1; 9 bases line up with TRBD1. V trimming: 9 bases; J trimming: 4 bases; junction bases outside the gene matches: 8. The germline gives CDR1 SGHRS, CDR2 YFSETQ. CDR3 length equals 13 residues.

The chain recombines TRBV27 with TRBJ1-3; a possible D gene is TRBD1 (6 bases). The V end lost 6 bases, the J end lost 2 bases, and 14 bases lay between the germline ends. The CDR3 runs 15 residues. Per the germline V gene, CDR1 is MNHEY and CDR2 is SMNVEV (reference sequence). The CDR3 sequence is CASRPQGQTGNTIYF. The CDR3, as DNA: TGTGCCAGCAGACCTCAGGGGCAGACTGGAAACACCATATATTTT.

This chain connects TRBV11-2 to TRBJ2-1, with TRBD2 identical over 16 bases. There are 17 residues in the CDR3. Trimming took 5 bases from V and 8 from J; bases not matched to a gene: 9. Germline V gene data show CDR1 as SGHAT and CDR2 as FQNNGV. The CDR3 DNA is TGTGCCAGCAGCCCACTCGGGACTAGCGGGGGGGCCTATGAGCAGTTCTTC. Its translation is CASSPLGTSGGAYEQFF.

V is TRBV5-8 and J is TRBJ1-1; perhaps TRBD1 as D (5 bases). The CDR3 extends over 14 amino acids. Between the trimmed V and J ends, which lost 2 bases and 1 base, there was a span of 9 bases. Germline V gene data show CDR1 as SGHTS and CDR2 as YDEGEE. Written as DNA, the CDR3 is TGTGCCAGCAGCTTCCCAGGGCCGAACACTGAAGCTTTCTTT. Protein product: CASSFPGPNTEAFF.

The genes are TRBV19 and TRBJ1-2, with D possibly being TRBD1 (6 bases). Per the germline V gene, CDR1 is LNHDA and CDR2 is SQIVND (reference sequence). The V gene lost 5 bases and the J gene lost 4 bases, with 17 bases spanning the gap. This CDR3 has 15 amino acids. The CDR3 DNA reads TGTGCCAGTAGTCCCCCAGGGGAACCCACCTATGGCTACACCTTC. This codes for CASSPPGEPTYGYTF.

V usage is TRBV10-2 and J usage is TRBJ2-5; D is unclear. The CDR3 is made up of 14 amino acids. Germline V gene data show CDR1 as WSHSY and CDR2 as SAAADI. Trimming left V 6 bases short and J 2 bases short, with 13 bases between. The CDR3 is CASSEENRQETQYF. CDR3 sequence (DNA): TGCGCCAGCAGCGAGGAGAACCGACAAGAGACCCAGTACTTC.

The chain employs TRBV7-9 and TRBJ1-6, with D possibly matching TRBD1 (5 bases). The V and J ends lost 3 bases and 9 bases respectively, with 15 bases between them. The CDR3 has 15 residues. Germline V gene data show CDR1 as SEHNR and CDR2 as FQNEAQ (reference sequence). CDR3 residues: CASSLEGRNSSPLHF. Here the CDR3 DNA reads TGTGCCAGCAGCTTGGAGGGGCGAAATAGTTCACCCCTCCACTTT.

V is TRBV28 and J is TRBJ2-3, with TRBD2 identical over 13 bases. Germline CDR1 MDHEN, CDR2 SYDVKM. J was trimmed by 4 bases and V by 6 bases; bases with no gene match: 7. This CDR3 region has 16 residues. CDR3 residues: CASSSTGLAGADTQYF. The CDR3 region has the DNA TGTGCCAGCAGCTCTACTGGACTAGCGGGGGCAGATACGCAGTATTTT.

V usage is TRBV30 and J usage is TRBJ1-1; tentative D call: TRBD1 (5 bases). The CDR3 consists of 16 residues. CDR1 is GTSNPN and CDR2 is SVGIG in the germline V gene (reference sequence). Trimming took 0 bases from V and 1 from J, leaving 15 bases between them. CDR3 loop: CAWSVIKGWANTEAFF. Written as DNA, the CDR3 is TGTGCCTGGAGTGTAATCAAGGGGTGGGCGAACACTGAAGCTTTCTTT.

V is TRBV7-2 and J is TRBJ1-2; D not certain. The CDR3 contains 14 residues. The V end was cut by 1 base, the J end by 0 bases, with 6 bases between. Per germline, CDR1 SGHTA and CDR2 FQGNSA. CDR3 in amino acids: CASSLGAANYGYTF. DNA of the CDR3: TGTGCCAGCAGCTTAGGGGCCGCTAACTATGGCTACACCTTC.

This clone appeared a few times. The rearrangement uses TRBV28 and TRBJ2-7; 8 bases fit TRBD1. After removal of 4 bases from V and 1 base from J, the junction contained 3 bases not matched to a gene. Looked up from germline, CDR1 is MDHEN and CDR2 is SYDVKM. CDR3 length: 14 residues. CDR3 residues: CASSSRTGSYEQYF. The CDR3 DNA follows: TGTGCCAGCAGTTCAAGGACAGGGTCCTACGAGCAGTACTTC. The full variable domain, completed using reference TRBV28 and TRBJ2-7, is DVKVTQSSRYLVKRTGEKVFLECVQDMDHENMFWYRQDPGLGLRLIYFSYDVKMKEKGDIPEGYSVSREKKERFSLILESASTNQTSMYLCASSSRTGSYEQYFGPGTRLTVT.

The CDR3 loop reads CASHSSASSGNTIYF. In DNA form, the CDR3 reads TGTGCCAGCCACAGCTCGGCGAGCTCTGGAAACACCATATATTTT. The chain recombines TRBV28 with TRBJ1-3; D remains unclear. V lost 8 bases and J lost 0, with 14 bases in between. The CDR3 is 15 residues long. Germline values: CDR1 MDHEN, CDR2 SYDVKM.

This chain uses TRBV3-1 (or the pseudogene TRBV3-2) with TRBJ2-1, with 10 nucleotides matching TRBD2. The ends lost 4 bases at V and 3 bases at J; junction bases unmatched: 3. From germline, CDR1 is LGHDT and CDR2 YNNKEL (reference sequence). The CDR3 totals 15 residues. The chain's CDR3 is CASSPSGRNYNEQFF. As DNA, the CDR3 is TGTGCCAGCAGCCCTAGCGGGAGAAACTACAATGAGCAGTTCTTC.

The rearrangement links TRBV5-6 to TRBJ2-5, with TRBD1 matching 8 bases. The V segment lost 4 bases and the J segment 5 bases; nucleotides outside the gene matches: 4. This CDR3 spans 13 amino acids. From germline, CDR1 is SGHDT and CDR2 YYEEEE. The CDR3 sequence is CASSPGGIETQYF. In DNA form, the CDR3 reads TGTGCCAGCAGCCCAGGGGGCATCGAGACCCAGTACTTC.